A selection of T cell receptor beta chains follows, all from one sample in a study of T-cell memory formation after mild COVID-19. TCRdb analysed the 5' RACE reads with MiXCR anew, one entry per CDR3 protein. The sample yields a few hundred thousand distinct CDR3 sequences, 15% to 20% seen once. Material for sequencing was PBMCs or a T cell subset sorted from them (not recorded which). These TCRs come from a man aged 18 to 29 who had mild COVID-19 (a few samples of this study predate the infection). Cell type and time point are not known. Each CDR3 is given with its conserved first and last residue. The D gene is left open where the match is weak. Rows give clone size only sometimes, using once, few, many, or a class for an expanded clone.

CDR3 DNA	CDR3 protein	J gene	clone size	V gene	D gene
TGCGCCAGCGGAACCGGGAGCGGCACTGAAGCTTTCTTT	CASGTGSGTEAFF	TRBJ1-1	few	TRBV5-1	.
TGTGCCAGCAGCTTACGGGACAGGGTCTCCTACGAGCAGTACTTC	CASSLRDRVSYEQYF	TRBJ2-7	few	TRBV7-2	TRBD1
TGTGCCAGCAGTTTGGAACGTAGGAATCAGCCCCAGCATTTT	CASSLERRNQPQHF	TRBJ1-5	many	TRBV12-3/TRBV12-4	.
TGTGCCAGCAGCTCGATTCCGGGACAGGGCCAATATGGCTACACCTTC	CASSSIPGQGQYGYTF	TRBJ1-2	.	TRBV5-5	TRBD1
TGTGCCAGCAGCTTCCAGGGCGCCGCAAACACCATATATTTT	CASSFQGAANTIYF	TRBJ1-3	.	TRBV7-2	.
TGTGCCAGCAGTCCCACGAGAGGGACAGCGGAGGCGTACAATGAGCAGTTCTTC	CASSPTRGTAEAYNEQFF	TRBJ2-1	.	TRBV12-3/TRBV12-4	TRBD1
TGTGCCAGCAGCCAAGTCAACAGGGACAATCAGCCCCAGCATTTT	CASSQVNRDNQPQHF	TRBJ1-5	.	TRBV4-2	.
TGTGCCATCAGTGAGTCCCGGGCAGGGGGCATGGGCACTGAAGCTTTCTTT	CAISESRAGGMGTEAFF	TRBJ1-1	few	TRBV10-3	TRBD1
TGTGCCAGCAGCTTTTATATCAGGGTGACCACCGGGGAGCTGTTTTTT	CASSFYIRVTTGELFF	TRBJ2-2	.	TRBV7-2	.
TGTGCCAGCAGCCAAGGAGGCCCCGGGACAGGGGGTGAAAAACTGTTTTTT	CASSQGGPGTGGEKLFF	TRBJ1-4	.	TRBV4-2	TRBD1
TGTGCCAGCAGCATAGATTACAGCTATGGCTACACCTTC	CASSIDYSYGYTF	TRBJ1-2	.	TRBV7-2	.
TGTGCCAGCAGTCCCGCCCGGGGAAGCTACACCGGGGAGCTGTTTTTT	CASSPARGSYTGELFF	TRBJ2-2	few	TRBV12-3/TRBV12-4	.
TGTGCCAGCTCTCTCTTCGGGATGAACACTGAAGCTTTCTTT	CASSLFGMNTEAFF	TRBJ1-1	.	TRBV12-3/TRBV12-4	.
TGTGCCAGCAGTCGACCGCTAGCGGGACTCTCCTACAATGAGCAGTTCTTC	CASSRPLAGLSYNEQFF	TRBJ2-1	.	TRBV7-9	TRBD2
TGTGCCAGCAGGGCAGGAGGAGGTGGCACAGATACGCAGTATTTT	CASRAGGGGTDTQYF	TRBJ2-3	few	TRBV6-6	.
TGTGCCAGCAGTTTCTTATCGGGGAATACTGAAGCTTTCTTT	CASSFLSGNTEAFF	TRBJ1-1	.	TRBV12-3/TRBV12-4	.
TGCAGTGCTAGGGTCGGGGGGGTCACAGATACGCAGTATTTT	CSARVGGVTDTQYF	TRBJ2-3	.	TRBV20-1	TRBD2
TGTGCCAGCAGACAGACAGGCACCCGAAACACCATATATTTT	CASRQTGTRNTIYF	TRBJ1-3	.	TRBV12-3/TRBV12-4	.
TGTGCCAGCACCTTGAGCGGTATCGGGACAGGGTCTGGCTACACCTTC	CASTLSGIGTGSGYTF	TRBJ1-2	few	TRBV7-2	TRBD1
TGCAGTGCTAGACCGTACTCATCGGGCACAGATACGCAGTATTTT	CSARPYSSGTDTQYF	TRBJ2-3	few	TRBV20-1	.
TGTGCCAGCACCCGACAGGGGAACACCGGGGAGCTGTTTTTT	CASTRQGNTGELFF	TRBJ2-2	.	TRBV2	TRBD1
TGCAGTGCTACAAGGACCGGGACCTCCTACGAGCAGTACTTC	CSATRTGTSYEQYF	TRBJ2-7	few	TRBV20-1	.
TGCGCCAGCAGCTTGGGCCCCCGAGGTGAGCAGTTCTTC	CASSLGPRGEQFF	TRBJ2-1	few	TRBV5-1	.
TGTGCCAGCAAGGTCCGGGGTTCTGGGGCCAACGTCCTGACTTTC	CASKVRGSGANVLTF	TRBJ2-6	few	TRBV5-4	.
TGTGCCAGCAGCCAATCCAGCGTGCAGTATTTT	CASSQSSVQYF	TRBJ2-3	.	TRBV14	.